A single sample is the source of the 28 T cell receptor beta chains below, sequenced in a study of T cell clonality in common variable immunodeficiency. Study results and limitations: In common variable immunodeficiency, TCR beta chains reportedly carried fewer deletions and N-nucleotide insertions.

Here immunoSEQ multiplex PCR was the method, and the copy in TCRdb shows in-frame clones only, minus some. Found here are 25,000 to 30,000 clones, no singletons; the ten largest cover 3% to 4.5%. These receptors have no known antigen. Material: peripheral blood mononuclear cells. Receptors were obtained from a human donor with common variable immunodeficiency.

On this clone itself: With the read ending 3 residues before the CDR3 end, the germline J gene is used to fill in that end. The rearrangement links TRBV19 to TRBJ1-1; tentative D call: TRBD1 (5 bases). Deletions cut 5 bases from V and 4 bases from J, with 11 bases between. This CDR3 has 13 residues. CDR1 is LNHDA and CDR2 is SQIVND in the germline V gene (reference sequence). The sequenced part of the CDR3 DNA is TGTGCCAGTAGTCTCATAGACAGCACTGAA. Translating it yields CASSLIDSTE. The whole CDR3 sequence reads CASSLIDSTEAFF.

A remark on this clone: The read terminates 3 residues before the CDR3 end, so the remaining end is supplied by the germline J gene. The V and J genes are TRBV2 and TRBJ2-7; D is unclear. The germline CDR1 and CDR2 sequences are SNHLY and FYNNEI. The length of the CDR3 is 16 residues. Trimming stripped 6 bases from V and 2 bases from J, with 20 bases between. Here the CDR3 reads CASSPIIGYPPYEQYF. Partial CDR3 DNA: TGTGCCAGCAGCCCCATTATAGGGTACCCCCCCTACGAG. Based on the CDR3 plus reference TRBV2 and TRBJ2-7, the full variable domain is EPEVTQTPSHQVTQMGQEVILRCVPISNHLYFYWYRQILGQKVEFLVSFYNNEISEKSEIFDDQFSVERPDGSNFTLKIRSTKLEDSAMYFCASSPIIGYPPYEQYFGPGTRLTVT.

This clone showed up just a few times. The read halts 3 residues ahead of the CDR3 end, with the missing end drawn from the germline J gene. The chain carries TRBV7-9 and TRBJ1-1; D gene ambiguous. CDR3 size: 13 residues. V lost 0 bases to trimming and J lost 6 bases, with 8 bases between them. Germline CDR1 and CDR2: SEHNR and FQNEAQ (reference sequence). The CDR3 spells CASSLAWQSEAFF. CDR3 bases read: TGTGCCAGCAGCTTAGCGTGGCAGTCTGAA.

About this clone: With the read ending 3 residues before the CDR3 end, the germline J gene is used to fill in that end. The gene calls are TRBV19 and TRBJ2-2, with 12 bases matching TRBD2. V gave up 5 bases and J gave up 6 bases; unmatched junction bases: 4. Germline-derived CDR1 and CDR2 are LNHDA and SQIVND (reference sequence). The CDR3 consists of 15 residues. The CDR3 protein is CASSSLAGGSGELFF. CDR3 DNA, as far as it was read: TGTGCCAGTAGTTCGCTAGCGGGAGGGTCCGGGGAG.

This clone turned up a few times. The read ends 3 residues early relative to the CDR3; the germline J gene fills the gap. The genes are TRBV20-1 and TRBJ1-1; 11 nucleotides align to TRBD1. The CDR3 has 13 amino acids. Germline-derived CDR1 and CDR2 are DFQATT and SNEGSKA (reference sequence). Trimming took 7 bases from V and 3 from J; bases not matched to a gene: 4. This CDR3 is CSGGTGGYTEAFF. CDR3 DNA (partial): TGCAGTGGTGGGACAGGGGGTTACACTGAA.

As to this clone: The read ends 3 residues shy of where the CDR3 ends; the end is completed using the germline J gene. The J gene is TRBJ2-7, the V gene TRBV2; a weak D match, TRBD1 (5 bases). CDR3 size: 12 residues. Germline V gives CDR1 SNHLY, CDR2 FYNNEI. Trimming took off 6 bases at V and 1 base at J, with 7 bases between the two ends. CDR3 bases read: TGTGCCAGCAGGGCAGGGTCCTACGAG. It encodes CASRAGSYE. The CDR3 reads in full as CASRAGSYEQYF.

Turning to this clone: Read data end 3 residues before the CDR3 end; the end is taken from the germline J gene. The chain carries TRBV7-6 and TRBJ2-3; D call uncertain. There are 17 residues in the CDR3. Trimming cost V 5 bases and J 0 bases, with 18 bases left between them. Germline lookup yields CDR1 SGHVS and CDR2 FNYEAQ. This chain's CDR3 is CASSPHPVTRSTDTQYF. CDR3 DNA, as far as it was read: TGTGCCAGCAGCCCCCACCCAGTTACACGAAGCACAGATACG. Together with reference TRBV7-6 and TRBJ2-3, the CDR3 gives the full variable domain: GAGVSQSPRYKVTKRGQDVALRCDPISGHVSLYWYRQALGQGPEFLTYFNYEAQQDKSGLPNDRFSAERPEGSISTLTIQRTEQRDSAMYRCASSPHPVTRSTDTQYFGPGTRLTVL.

In the case of this clone: The observed sequence ends 3 residues before the CDR3 terminus, with the missing tail filled in from the germline J gene. The rearrangement links TRBV7-9 to TRBJ2-3; no definite D call. Per the germline V gene, CDR1 is SEHNR and CDR2 is FQNEAQ (reference sequence). The CDR3 is 13 amino acids. Trimming pared 4 bases from V and 4 bases from J, leaving 9 bases between. The CDR3 bases that were read are TGTGCCAGCAGCTCCGCCTACCCAGATACG. Residues: CASSSAYPDT. The whole CDR3 region reads CASSSAYPDTQYF.

This clone was seen only a few times. Sequencing ends 3 residues short of the CDR3 end; the germline J gene provides the rest. This chain connects TRBV30 to TRBJ2-1, with TRBD1 as a possible D gene (5 bases). From germline, CDR1 is GTSNPN and CDR2 SVGIG (reference sequence). This CDR3 contains 12 residues. Trimming cost V 1 base and J 7 bases, with 8 bases left between them. The covered CDR3 bases are TGTGCCTGGAGTGGCAGGGTTAATGAG. Protein product: CAWSGRVNE. The CDR3 in its entirety is CAWSGRVNEQFF.

This clone was recorded at least ten times. The read stops 3 residues short of the end of the CDR3; the missing end is completed from the germline J gene. This chain joins TRBV5-4 and TRBJ2-1; D assignment may be TRBD1 or TRBD2 (5 bases each). Germline V lookup: CDR1 SGHNT, CDR2 YYREEE (reference sequence). Trimming cost V 4 bases and J 3 bases, with 14 bases left between them. There are 15 residues in the CDR3. The sequenced CDR3 bases are TGTGCCAGCAGCCCCGAGAGGGGTTTCTACAATGAG. Amino acid sequence: CASSPERGFYNE. Given in full, the CDR3 is CASSPERGFYNEQFF.

This clone was detected a few times. The CDR3 end is not reached by the read, which stops 3 residues before it; the germline J gene fills it in. The rearrangement links TRBV18 to TRBJ2-3; 12 bases agree with TRBD2. Germline V gene sequence: CDR1 KGHSH, CDR2 LQKENI. There are 17 residues in the CDR3. Trimming took 0 bases from V and 3 from J; bases not matched to a gene: 4. The sequenced CDR3 bases are TGTGCCAGCTCACCACCCGGACTAGCGGGATCAACAGATACG. Translation gives CASSPPGLAGSTDT. The whole CDR3 protein is CASSPPGLAGSTDTQYF.

Note on this clone: The read terminates 3 residues ahead of where the CDR3 ends, so the germline J gene completes it. The chain uses TRBV19 and TRBJ1-5; D is undetermined. This CDR3 comprises 16 residues. Trimming pared 3 bases from V and 7 bases from J, leaving 19 bases between. Germline lookup yields CDR1 LNHDA and CDR2 SQIVND (reference sequence). The CDR3: CASSIIRWLGGQPQHF. CDR3 DNA, as far as it was read: TGTGCCAGTAGTATCATCCGGTGGCTCGGCGGGCAGCCC.

This clone showed up just a few times. The read ends 3 residues shy of where the CDR3 ends; the end is completed using the germline J gene. The V gene is TRBV2, the J gene TRBJ2-1; TRBD1 might be the D (6 bases). Looked up from germline, CDR1 is SNHLY and CDR2 is FYNNEI. V dropped 6 bases and J dropped 6 bases, with 15 bases sitting between them. CDR3 length: 14 amino acids. CDR3 DNA (partial): TGTGCCAGCAGGCCCCACTCGGACAGCAATGAG. This sequence encodes CASRPHSDSNE. The complete CDR3 reads CASRPHSDSNEQFF.

The table lists this clone with many counts. The CDR3 extends 3 residues past the end of the read, so its final part is completed from the germline J gene. The chain has TRBV19 and TRBJ2-3; 12 bases align to TRBD2. CDR1 and CDR2 from the germline V gene are LNHDA and SQIVND (reference sequence). The CDR3 totals 17 residues. V was clipped by 4 bases and J by 5 bases; unmatched bases: 10. The CDR3 bases that were read are TGTGCCAGTAGTACCTACTCTAGCGGGAGGGTACAAGATACG. It yields the protein CASSTYSSGRVQDT. The entire CDR3 sequence reads CASSTYSSGRVQDTQYF.

This clone was seen a few times. The covered CDR3 bases are TGTGCCAGCAGCAGATTAAGCACAGATACG. It specifies CASSRLSTDT. From start to end, the CDR3 is CASSRLSTDTQYF. The genes are TRBV6-4 and TRBJ2-3, with D hard to call. The read terminates 3 residues ahead of where the CDR3 ends, so the germline J gene completes it. CDR1 is MRHNA and CDR2 is SNTAGT in the germline V gene. The CDR3 spans 13 residues. Trimming took 6 bases from V and 0 from J, leaving 7 bases between them.

The CDR3 sequence: CASSSGLAGSPYEQYF. The DNA read from the CDR3 is TGTGCCAGCAGTTCCGGACTAGCGGGCTCCCCCTACGAG. V and J are TRBV6-2 or TRBV6-3 and TRBJ2-7; 11 bases are shared with TRBD2. Read coverage stops 3 residues before the CDR3 terminus; the germline J gene supplies the remainder. Per the germline V gene, CDR1 is MNHEY and CDR2 is SVGEGT. V was pared by 4 bases and J by 2 bases, with 7 bases of the junction left unmatched. The CDR3 is made up of 16 amino acids.

This clone has a count of ten or more. The read terminates 3 residues before the CDR3 end, so the remaining end is supplied by the germline J gene. The V and J genes are TRBV20-1 and TRBJ2-7, with 10 nucleotides matching TRBD2. V lost 7 bases, J lost 1 base, and 7 bases stayed unmatched. Germline V gene data show CDR1 as DFQATT and CDR2 as SNEGSKA (reference sequence). This CDR3 has 14 residues. CDR3 loop: CSVIPSGRSYEQYF. CDR3 DNA (partial): TGCAGTGTTATACCTAGCGGGAGATCCTACGAG.

This clone occurred a few times. With the read ending 3 residues before the CDR3 end, the germline J gene is used to fill in that end. V and J are TRBV7-3 and TRBJ2-5; D is ambiguous. The germline CDR1 and CDR2 sequences are SGHTA and FQGTGA. V was pared by 7 bases and J by 4 bases, with 13 bases between. CDR3 size: 13 residues. The CDR3 DNA, read in part, is TGTGCCAGCACGAACAGACGGTCAGAGACC. Protein product: CASTNRRSET. The whole CDR3 protein is CASTNRRSETQYF.

A word on this clone: The read comes to an end 3 residues before the CDR3 does, leaving the germline J gene to fill in the end. This chain joins TRBV19 and TRBJ2-7; 9 positions agree with TRBD1. After removal of 4 bases from V and 2 bases from J, the junction contained 6 bases not matched to a gene. Germline assignment: CDR1 LNHDA and CDR2 SQIVND (reference sequence). The CDR3 is 15 amino acids. CDR3 residues: CASSTDRGVTYEQYF. CDR3 bases read: TGTGCCAGTAGTACGGACAGGGGAGTCACCTACGAG. Variable domain in full (rest from reference TRBV19 and TRBJ2-7): DGGITQSPKYLFRKEGQNVTLSCEQNLNHDAMYWYRQDPGQGLRLIYYSQIVNDFQKGDIAEGYSVSREKKESFPLTVTSAQKNPTAFYLCASSTDRGVTYEQYFGPGTRLTVT.

Comment on this clone: The observed sequence ends 3 residues before the CDR3 terminus, with the missing tail filled in from the germline J gene. The rearrangement uses TRBV7-6 and TRBJ1-5, with 10 bases matching TRBD1. Per the germline V gene, CDR1 is SGHVS and CDR2 is FNYEAQ. The V and J ends lost 5 bases and 7 bases, in that order; junction bases with no gene match: 8. This CDR3 is 15 amino acids long. This CDR3 is CASSPMTGGGQPQHF. CDR3 bases read: TGTGCCAGCAGCCCCATGACAGGGGGCGGACAGCCC.

This clone was counted only a few times. The sequence runs out 3 residues before the end of the CDR3; the remainder is reconstructed from the germline J gene. The V call is TRBV19, the J call TRBJ2-2; D is possibly TRBD1 (6 bases). V gave up 6 bases and J gave up 6 bases, with 17 bases separating them. The CDR3 is made up of 15 amino acids. Germline CDR1 LNHDA, CDR2 SQIVND (reference sequence). CDR3 DNA (partial): TGTGCCAGTAGGAGCTCACAGGGACGGGCCGGGGAG. Amino acids: CASRSSQGRAGE. The entire CDR3 protein is CASRSSQGRAGELFF.

This clone appeared a few times. The CDR3 extends 3 residues past the end of the read, so its final part is completed from the germline J gene. The rearrangement links TRBV14 to TRBJ2-7, with a possible D match to TRBD2 (5 bases). The V gene's germline CDR1 is SGHDN and CDR2 FVKESK. V lost 2 bases to trimming and J lost 3 bases, with 17 bases between them. CDR3 length equals 16 residues. The CDR3 bases that were read are TGTGCCAGCAGCCAACTTATAGGTCGGGCGGGCTACGAG. Translating gives CASSQLIGRAGYE. The complete CDR3 reads CASSQLIGRAGYEQYF.

For this clone: The CDR3 end falls 3 residues outside the read, so it is completed with the germline J gene. This chain links TRBV7-2 with TRBJ2-7; possible D gene TRBD2, 6 bases. CDR3 size: 15 residues. CDR1 is SGHTA and CDR2 is FQGNSA in the germline V gene. The germline V and J ends were trimmed by 2 bases and 4 bases, with 15 bases remaining between them. CDR3 region: CASSLKGRGRYEQYF. The CDR3 bases that were read are TGTGCCAGCAGCTTAAAAGGTCGGGGGAGGTACGAG. The variable domain in full, with the rest retrieved from reference TRBV7-2 and TRBJ2-7, is GAGVSQSPSNKVTEKGKDVELRCDPISGHTALYWYRQSLGQGLEFLIYFQGNSAPDKSGLPSDRFSAERTGGSVSTLTIQRTQQEDSAVYLCASSLKGRGRYEQYFGPGTRLTVT.

This clone has at least ten counts. The read stops 3 residues short of the end of the CDR3; the missing end is completed from the germline J gene. The chain uses TRBV20-1 and TRBJ2-1; TRBD2 aligns across 11 bases. Germline trimming cut 1 base from V and 7 bases from J; bases unmatched to any gene: 15. The CDR3 runs 18 residues. Germline lookup yields CDR1 DFQATT and CDR2 SNEGSKA (reference sequence). The DNA read from the CDR3 is TGCAGTGCTAGAGTACCTCTCGGGCTAGCGGGAGGAGGGAATGAG. Translated, it gives CSARVPLGLAGGGNE. The CDR3 in full is CSARVPLGLAGGGNEQFF.

Turning to this clone: The CDR3 end lies 3 residues beyond the end of the read and is filled in from the germline J gene. V and J are TRBV19 and TRBJ2-2; 10 nucleotides line up with TRBD1. This CDR3 comprises 15 residues. Per the germline V gene, CDR1 is LNHDA and CDR2 is SQIVND (reference sequence). Trimming removed 4 bases from V and 3 bases from J; junction bases left unmatched: 2. The CDR3 loop reads CASSKTGGDTGELFF. The sequenced part of the CDR3 DNA is TGTGCCAGTAGTAAGACAGGGGGCGACACCGGGGAG.

This clone was recorded many times. The read comes to an end 3 residues before the CDR3 does, leaving the germline J gene to fill in the end. The rearrangement uses TRBV7-9 and TRBJ1-2; 7 nucleotides match TRBD1. This CDR3 has 12 residues. Germline V CDR1 and CDR2: SEHNR, FQNEAQ (reference sequence). The CDR3 reads CASSLGTGGYTF. The part of the CDR3 DNA that was read is TGTGCCAGCAGCTTAGGGACAGGCGGC. Full variable domain (outside the CDR3, taken from reference TRBV7-9 and TRBJ1-2): DTGVSQNPRHKITKRGQNVTFRCDPISEHNRLYWYRQTLGQGPEFLTYFQNEAQLEKSRLLSDRFSAERPKGSFSTLEIQRTEQGDSAMYLCASSLGTGGYTFGSGTRLTVV.

Concerning this clone: The junction departs from germline at one end; a sequencing error may be responsible. The sequence runs out 3 residues before the end of the CDR3; the remainder is reconstructed from the germline J gene. The V call is TRBV5-1, the J call TRBJ1-2, with TRBD1 matching over 9 bases. Germline assignment: CDR1 SGHRS and CDR2 YFSETQ. This CDR3 is built from 15 residues. The CDR3 reads CANSFTGGANYGYTF. The covered CDR3 bases are TGCGCCAACAGCTTCACAGGGGGCGCGAACTATGGC. The full variable domain, in which reference TRBV5-1 and TRBJ1-2 provide the parts outside the CDR3, is KAGVTQTPRYLIKTRGQQVTLSCSPISGHRSVSWYQQTPGQGLQFLFEYFSETQRNKGNFPGRFSGRQFSNSRSEMNVSTLELGDSALYLCANSFTGGANYGYTFGSGTRLTVV.

This clone was counted at least ten times. The sequenced fragment ends 3 residues before the CDR3 boundary, so the rest is inferred from the germline J gene. V is TRBV18 and J is TRBJ2-3; D is possibly TRBD2 (6 bases). Per germline, CDR1 KGHSH and CDR2 LQKENI. V lost 2 bases and J lost 4, with 10 bases in between. The CDR3 is 14 amino acids. This CDR3 reads CASSPGGPSDTQYF. The sequenced part of the CDR3 DNA is TGTGCCAGCTCACCAGGAGGGCCTTCAGATACG.